The 14 T cell receptor beta chains in this list originate from one sample, sequenced in a study of T cells in tuberculosis. Time point given: new active TB diagnosis, blood taken before or within 7 days of starting treatment. Clones were read by immunoSEQ multiplex PCR, and TCRdb kept only the in-frame ones, dropping some. The sample lists around 30,000 clones; approximately 85% were seen once. The sample in question was PBMCs, obtained at tuberculosis diagnosis. These receptor sequences come from an adult with tuberculosis.

The chain couples TRBV29-1 to TRBJ2-1; D perhaps matches TRBD1 (5 bases). The V and J ends lost 5 bases and 8 bases respectively, with 7 bases between them. CDR3 length equals 10 residues. CDR1 is SQVTM and CDR2 is ANQGSEA in the germline V gene. The CDR3 DNA is TGCAGCGTTCGCAGGGATGAGCAGTTCTTC. This gives the protein CSVRRDEQFF.

The chain couples TRBV27 to TRBJ2-7; TRBD2 aligns across 7 bases. V trimming: 7 bases; J trimming: 4 bases; junction bases outside the gene matches: 7. CDR3 length equals 13 residues. Germline loops: CDR1 MNHEY, CDR2 SMNVEV (reference sequence). The CDR3 loop reads CASTRAGEYEQYF. The CDR3, as DNA: TGTGCCAGCACGAGGGCGGGGGAGTACGAGCAGTACTTC.

The CDR3 here is CALDRGSPSGYNEQFF. The CDR3 nucleotides are TGTGCCTTGGACAGGGGGAGTCCTAGCGGGTACAATGAGCAGTTCTTC. The chain recombines TRBV30 with TRBJ2-1, with 10 bases fitting TRBD1. The CDR3 totals 16 residues. V was clipped by 7 bases and J by 4 bases; unmatched bases: 13. The V gene's germline CDR1 is GTSNPN and CDR2 SVGIG (reference sequence).

For the CDR3, the DNA is TGTGCCAGTAGTATTCGGGGAGAGATGAACACTGAAGCTTTCTTT. Translated, it gives CASSIRGEMNTEAFF. The V and J genes are TRBV19 and TRBJ1-1, with no clear D. The CDR3 loop spans 15 amino acids. Germline V CDR1 and CDR2: LNHDA, SQIVND (reference sequence). The germline V and J ends were trimmed by 3 bases and 0 bases, with 11 bases remaining between them.

The J gene is TRBJ2-7, the V gene TRBV14, with 8 bases fitting TRBD2. V was clipped by 5 bases and J by 2 bases; unmatched bases: 5. Germline CDR1 and CDR2: SGHDN and FVKESK. The CDR3 has 14 amino acids. DNA of the CDR3: TGTGCCAGCAGCTTTAGCGGGACGACCTACGAGCAGTACTTC. It is translated as CASSFSGTTYEQYF.

The chain has TRBV30 and TRBJ1-5; D possibly corresponds to TRBD1 (5 bases). The CDR3 extends over 14 amino acids. Germline lookup yields CDR1 GTSNPN and CDR2 SVGIG (reference sequence). V was shortened by 0 bases and J by 7 bases, with 13 bases between the two germline ends. In DNA, the CDR3 is TGTGCCTGGAGTGTAGCGGGGGGAGGGCAGCCCCAGCATTTT. Protein sequence: CAWSVAGGGQPQHF.

The V call is TRBV19, the J call TRBJ2-1; tentative D call: TRBD2 (5 bases). The V gene's germline CDR1 is LNHDA and CDR2 SQIVND (reference sequence). CDR3 length: 15 amino acids. The V end was cut by 3 bases, the J end by 7 bases, with 16 bases between. The chain's CDR3 is CASSIVPHGSNEQFF. The CDR3 coding sequence is TGTGCCAGTAGTATTGTCCCCCATGGGAGTAATGAGCAGTTCTTC. Variable domain in full (rest from reference TRBV19 and TRBJ2-1): DGGITQSPKYLFRKEGQNVTLSCEQNLNHDAMYWYRQDPGQGLRLIYYSQIVNDFQKGDIAEGYSVSREKKESFPLTVTSAQKNPTAFYLCASSIVPHGSNEQFFGPGTRLTVL.

CDR3 protein: CASSQGRVSYEQYF. The CDR3 bases are TGTGCCAGCAGCCAAGGGAGGGTTTCCTACGAGCAGTACTTC. The chain links TRBV14 to TRBJ2-7; the D gene is possibly TRBD2 (6 bases). CDR3 length: 14 amino acids. The germline gives CDR1 SGHDN, CDR2 FVKESK. V was clipped by 1 base and J by 1 base, with 8 bases between them.

The chain couples TRBV2 to TRBJ1-1, with D tentatively TRBD1 (6 bases). Between the trimmed V and J ends, which lost 8 bases and 5 bases, there was a span of 21 bases. Per the germline V gene, CDR1 is SNHLY and CDR2 is FYNNEI. The CDR3 loop spans 15 amino acids. The DNA of the CDR3 is TGTGCCAGCGCTACTGTCGGACAGTCCCGGACTGAAGCTTTCTTT. Protein sequence: CASATVGQSRTEAFF.

The J gene is TRBJ2-7, the V gene TRBV18; the match to TRBD2 covers 10 bases. Germline V gene sequence: CDR1 KGHSH, CDR2 LQKENI. Trimming removed 0 bases from V and 1 base from J; junction bases left unmatched: 3. This CDR3 is 16 amino acids long. CDR3 amino acids: CASSPPSGGASYEQYF. In DNA form, the CDR3 reads TGTGCCAGCTCACCACCCAGCGGGGGGGCTTCCTACGAGCAGTACTTC.

The genes are TRBV7-2 and TRBJ1-3; 7 positions match TRBD1. Per the germline V gene, CDR1 is SGHTA and CDR2 is FQGNSA. The CDR3 totals 17 residues. The V and J ends lost 2 bases and 0 bases, in that order; junction bases with no gene match: 7. CDR3 nucleotide sequence: TGTGCCAGCAGCTTAAGGGGGCAGTGGCCCTCTGGAAACACCATATATTTT. Translation gives CASSLRGQWPSGNTIYF.

This chain joins TRBV19 and TRBJ1-6; weak D call: TRBD1 (6 bases). The V and J ends lost 4 bases and 6 bases respectively, with 13 bases between them. This CDR3 comprises 15 residues. CDR1 and CDR2 from the germline V gene are LNHDA and SQIVND (reference sequence). Written as DNA, the CDR3 is TGTGCCAGTAGTACACAGGGAAGGGGTAATTCACCCCTCCACTTT. It is translated as CASSTQGRGNSPLHF.

The chain is built from TRBV30 and TRBJ2-1; D unresolved. Trimming took 2 bases from V and 4 from J, leaving 9 bases between them. There are 13 residues in the CDR3. Germline assignment: CDR1 GTSNPN and CDR2 SVGIG (reference sequence). CDR3 coding DNA: TGTGCCTGGAGTCCCCCAGTTTACAATGAGCAGTTCTTC. It specifies CAWSPPVYNEQFF.

The chain links TRBV2 to TRBJ1-2; D is possibly TRBD1 (5 bases). The CDR3 extends over 14 amino acids. V lost 4 bases and J 7 bases, leaving 16 bases between the germline ends. Germline values: CDR1 SNHLY, CDR2 FYNNEI. CDR3 nucleotide sequence: TGTGCCAGCAGTGCAATTGACAGTGTCAGTGGCTACACCTTC. It encodes CASSAIDSVSGYTF.